The table lists the clone carrying this T cell receptor (beta chain) with a few counts. Its antigen is unidentified. The use of a sample-barcoded 5' primer and a J-beta primer mix characterized a second PCR of about 7 to 12 cycles. Every individual sample yielded 2.5 million or more paired-end reads (each containing CDR3). TCRdb reprocessed the 5' RACE reads with MiXCR, giving one entry per CDR3 protein. The sample records about 510,000 distinct CDR3 sequences, about 27% being singletons. This record belongs to a study of blood T cells in healthy people across ages. Study-wide results and caveats: Observed TCR beta diversity showed a strong correlation with the percentage of naive T cells as measured by flow cytometry.

In addition, the sample was reused for a study of T cells of mothers and their children. That work adds: Maternal samples each gave over 9 million TCR beta CDR3 reads, and child samples several million each. The effect of thymic selection on TCR recombination output is similar between related and unrelated pairs.

This TCR came from a boy younger than 10 in good health. The sequencing sample was made of blood.

CDR3 in DNA: TGCAGTGCTAGAGTTTTGGGGGAGAGCACTGAAGCTTTCTTT. Its protein product is CSARVLGESTEAFF. The chain uses TRBV20-1 and TRBJ1-1; the D gene is possibly TRBD1 (5 bases). V was cut by 1 base and J by 4 bases, with 13 bases left in between. CDR1 and CDR2 from the germline V gene are DFQATT and SNEGSKA (reference sequence). The CDR3 contains 14 residues.